This T cell receptor (beta chain) was identified in a study of T cells in severe cutaneous drug reactions (dated by TCRdb to about 2019). Turning to the overall study: Patients were recruited between about 2011 and 2018 from Taiwan, Thailand and a European registry network. Assignment of the culprit drug relied on both the Naranjo algorithm and the ALDEN drug causality algorithm. The study combined bulk TCR sequencing with single-cell sequencing, quantitative PCR validation, functional assays and transgenic mouse experiments. To build the libraries, iRepertoire multiplex PCR was used, and the authors pointed to a comparison in which iRepertoire and 5' RACE methods, with or without UMI, captured abundant clonotypes similarly. Only patients with a probable or definite SJS/TEN or DRESS diagnosis by RegiSCAR criteria were enrolled. Biological samples, such as blister fluids/cells and PBMC, were collected from patients during the acute or recovery stage.

With regard to this clonotype: The antigen it recognizes is unknown.

Broad study findings and their caveats: All seven CBZ-SJS/TEN blister samples contained a public TCRbeta CDR3 (mean approximately 15%), which was undetectable or scarce in tolerant-control and healthy-donor PBMC. Whether the public TCR generalizes to SJS/TEN caused by other drugs was noted by the authors as still needing further study. TRBV12-4 usage was strongly increased in CBZ-SJS/TEN patients, averaging about 30% in blister cells and 5% to 6% in PBMC.

Reading the germline V gene gives CDR1 SGHTA and CDR2 FQGNSA. Taken from cysteine to phenylalanine, the CDR3 has 16 residues. The entry carries no DNA sequence. For both bulk and single-cell sequencing, libraries were prepared with the iRepertoire multiplex PCR system and TCR subtype-specific primers. Bulk TCR beta libraries were generated by multiplex PCR with primers targeting V, D and J gene regions. Bulk TCR library preparation used roughly 95-550 ng of RNA per sample as input. An Illumina MiSeq was used to sequence the bulk TCR beta amplicons. In the original analysis: Quality control steps removed sample misassignments and low-quality sequencing reads. CDR3 was defined as the amino acids lying between the Y[YFLI]C motif of the V-gene and the [FW]GXGT motif of the J-segment. The IMGT database was followed for TRBV and TRBJ gene assignments and CDR3 clonotypes. TRBV expression in each sample was normalized to the mean expression of the same gene in PBMC from 44 healthy donors. Each CDR3 protein sequence appears as one entry after TCRdb reprocessed the reads, and no DNA is included. None of the V and J calls come from the authors' own analysis; TCRdb made them. The sample table records roughly 5,400 distinct CDR3 sequences. The ten largest clones capture approximately 15% of the sample.

Sequenced donors were patients with carbamazepine-induced Stevens-Johnson syndrome or toxic epidermal necrolysis (CBZ-SJS/TEN). The peripheral blood repertoires were obtained from CBZ-SJS/TEN patients of Han Chinese origin (about 5) and European origin (roughly 6). To look for drug-specific clonotypes, next-generation sequencing was used to profile the T cell receptor repertoires of patients with drug-induced severe cutaneous adverse reactions. RNA was isolated from either blister cells of skin lesions or peripheral blood mononuclear cells. This receptor was obtained from a human donor with a severe cutaneous adverse drug reaction. Sequencing was done on a sample of PBMCs. This chain joins TRBV7-2 to TRBJ2-1. The CDR3 protein is CASSLVAGGSYNEQFF.